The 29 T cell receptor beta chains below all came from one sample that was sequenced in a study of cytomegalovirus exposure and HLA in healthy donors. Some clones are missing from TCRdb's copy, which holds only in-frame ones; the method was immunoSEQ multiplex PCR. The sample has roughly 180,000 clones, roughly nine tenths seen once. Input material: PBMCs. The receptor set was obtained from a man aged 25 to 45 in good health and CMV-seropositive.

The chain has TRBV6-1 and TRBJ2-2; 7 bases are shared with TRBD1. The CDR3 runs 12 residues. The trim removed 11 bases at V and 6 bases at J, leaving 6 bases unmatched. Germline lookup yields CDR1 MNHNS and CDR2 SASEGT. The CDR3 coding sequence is TGTGCCGGGACAGCCTTTGCCGGGGAGCTGTTTTTT. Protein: CAGTAFAGELFF.

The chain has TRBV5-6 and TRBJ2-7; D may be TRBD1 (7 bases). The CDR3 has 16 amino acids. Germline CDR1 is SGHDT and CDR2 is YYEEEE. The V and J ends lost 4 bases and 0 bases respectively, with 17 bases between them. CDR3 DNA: TGTGCCAGCAGCGAGGGGCGGGACAGCTTCTCCTACGAGCAGTACTTC. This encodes CASSEGRDSFSYEQYF.

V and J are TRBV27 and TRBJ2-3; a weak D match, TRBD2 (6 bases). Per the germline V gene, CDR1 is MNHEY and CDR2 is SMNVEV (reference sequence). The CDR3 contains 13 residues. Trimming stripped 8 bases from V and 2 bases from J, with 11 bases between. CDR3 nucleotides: TGTGCCAGCCGTGGCGGGAACACAGATACGCAGTATTTT. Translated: CASRGGNTDTQYF.

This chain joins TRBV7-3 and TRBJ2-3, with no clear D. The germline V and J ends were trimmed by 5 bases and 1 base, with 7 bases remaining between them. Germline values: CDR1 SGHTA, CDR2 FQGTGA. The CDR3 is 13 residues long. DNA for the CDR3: TGTGCCAGCAGCCCATGGGGCACAGATACGCAGTATTTT. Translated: CASSPWGTDTQYF.

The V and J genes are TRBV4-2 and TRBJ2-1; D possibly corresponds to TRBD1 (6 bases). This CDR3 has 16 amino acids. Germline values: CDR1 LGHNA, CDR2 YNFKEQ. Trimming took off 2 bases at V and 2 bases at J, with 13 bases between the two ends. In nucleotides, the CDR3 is TGTGCCAGCAGCCAACCCGACAGGACCACCTACAATGAGCAGTTCTTC. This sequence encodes CASSQPDRTTYNEQFF.

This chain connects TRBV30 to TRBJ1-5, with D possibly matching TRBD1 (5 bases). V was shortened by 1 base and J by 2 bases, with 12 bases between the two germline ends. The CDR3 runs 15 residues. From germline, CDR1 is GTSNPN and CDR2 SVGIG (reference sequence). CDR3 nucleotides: TGTGCCTGGAGTGAGGGCGGGGCCGGCAATCAGCCCCAGCATTTT. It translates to CAWSEGGAGNQPQHF.

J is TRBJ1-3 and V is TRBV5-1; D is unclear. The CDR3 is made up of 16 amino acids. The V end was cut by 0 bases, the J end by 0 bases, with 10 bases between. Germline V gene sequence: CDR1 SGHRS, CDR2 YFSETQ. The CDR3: CASSLDGSGSGNTIYF. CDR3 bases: TGCGCCAGCAGCTTGGATGGTTCAGGCTCTGGAAACACCATATATTTT.

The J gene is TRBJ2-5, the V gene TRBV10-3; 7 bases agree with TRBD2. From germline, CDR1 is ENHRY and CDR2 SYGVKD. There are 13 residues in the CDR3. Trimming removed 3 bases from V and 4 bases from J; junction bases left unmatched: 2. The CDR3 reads CAISESGGETQYF. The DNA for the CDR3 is TGTGCCATCAGTGAATCGGGAGGAGAGACCCAGTACTTC.

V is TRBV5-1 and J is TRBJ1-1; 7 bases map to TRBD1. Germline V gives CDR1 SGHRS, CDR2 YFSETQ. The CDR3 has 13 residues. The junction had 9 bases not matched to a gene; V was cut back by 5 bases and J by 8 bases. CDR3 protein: CASSAGTVVEAFF. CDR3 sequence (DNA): TGCGCCAGCAGTGCTGGGACAGTTGTAGAAGCTTTCTTT.

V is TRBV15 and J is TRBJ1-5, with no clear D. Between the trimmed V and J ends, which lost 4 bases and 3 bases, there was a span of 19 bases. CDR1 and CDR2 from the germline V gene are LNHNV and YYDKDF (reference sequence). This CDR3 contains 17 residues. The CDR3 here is CATSTHALPLANQPQHF. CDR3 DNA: TGTGCCACCAGCACCCATGCCTTGCCTCTCGCCAATCAGCCCCAGCATTTT. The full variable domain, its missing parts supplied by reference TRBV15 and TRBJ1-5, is DAMVIQNPRYQVTQFGKPVTLSCSQTLNHNVMYWYQQKSSQAPKLLFHYYDKDFNNEADTPDNFQSRRPNTSFCFLDIRSPGLGDTAMYLCATSTHALPLANQPQHFGDGTRLSIL.

The CDR3 region is CASSHTTGPLGGYTF. CDR3 nucleotide sequence: TGTGCCAGCAGCCATACCACAGGGCCACTCGGCGGCTACACCTTC. This rearrangement joins TRBV11-2 to TRBJ1-2; TRBD1 might be the D (6 bases). The length of the CDR3 is 15 residues. V dropped 5 bases and J dropped 8 bases, with 21 bases sitting between them. The V gene's germline CDR1 is SGHAT and CDR2 FQNNGV. The whole variable domain, filled in from reference TRBV11-2 and TRBJ1-2, reads EAGVAQSPRYKIIEKRQSVAFWCNPISGHATLYWYQQILGQGPKLLIQFQNNGVVDDSQLPKDRFSAERLKGVDSTLKIQPAKLEDSAVYLCASSHTTGPLGGYTFGSGTRLTVV.

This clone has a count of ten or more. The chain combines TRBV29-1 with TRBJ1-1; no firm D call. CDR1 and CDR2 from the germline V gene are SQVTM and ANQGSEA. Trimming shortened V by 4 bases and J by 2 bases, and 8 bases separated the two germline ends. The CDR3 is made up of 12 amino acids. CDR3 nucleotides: TGCAGCGTTGCGGCAACTAACACTGAAGCTTTCTTT. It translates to CSVAATNTEAFF.

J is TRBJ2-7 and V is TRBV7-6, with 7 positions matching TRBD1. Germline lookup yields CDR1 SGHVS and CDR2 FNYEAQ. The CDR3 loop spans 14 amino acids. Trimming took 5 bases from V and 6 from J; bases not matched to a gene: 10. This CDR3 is CASSRRQGLSEQYF. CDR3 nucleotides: TGTGCCAGCAGCCGCCGACAGGGCCTCTCCGAGCAGTACTTC.

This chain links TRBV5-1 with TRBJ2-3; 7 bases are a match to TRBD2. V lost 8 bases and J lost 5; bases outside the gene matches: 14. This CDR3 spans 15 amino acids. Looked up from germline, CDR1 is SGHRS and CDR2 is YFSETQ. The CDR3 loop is CASQRERAGLDTQYF. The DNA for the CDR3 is TGCGCCAGTCAGCGGGAAAGGGCGGGATTAGATACGCAGTATTTT.

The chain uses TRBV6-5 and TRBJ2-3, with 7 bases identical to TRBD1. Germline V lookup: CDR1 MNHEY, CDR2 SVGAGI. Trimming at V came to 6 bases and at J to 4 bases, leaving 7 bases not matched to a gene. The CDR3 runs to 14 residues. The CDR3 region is CASSQDRLPDTQYF. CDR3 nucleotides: TGTGCCAGCAGCCAGGACAGGCTCCCAGATACGCAGTATTTT.

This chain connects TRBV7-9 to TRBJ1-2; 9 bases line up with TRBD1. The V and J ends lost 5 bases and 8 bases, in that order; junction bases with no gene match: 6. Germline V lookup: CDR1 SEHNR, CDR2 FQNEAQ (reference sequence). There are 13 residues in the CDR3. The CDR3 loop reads CASSPGTGRGYTF. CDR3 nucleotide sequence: TGTGCCAGCAGCCCCGGGACAGGGAGAGGCTACACCTTC.

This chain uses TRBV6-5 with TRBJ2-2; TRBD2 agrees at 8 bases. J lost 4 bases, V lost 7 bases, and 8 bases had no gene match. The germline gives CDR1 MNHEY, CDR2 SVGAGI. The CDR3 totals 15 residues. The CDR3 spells CASTPGGLGTGELFF. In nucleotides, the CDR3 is TGTGCCAGCACCCCGGGGGGGCTGGGCACCGGGGAGCTGTTTTTT.

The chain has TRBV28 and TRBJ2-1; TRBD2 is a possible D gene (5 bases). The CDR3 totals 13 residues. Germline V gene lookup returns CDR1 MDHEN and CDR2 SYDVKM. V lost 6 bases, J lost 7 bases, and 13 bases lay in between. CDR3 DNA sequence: TGTGCCAGCAGGACCACGGGATTGAATGAGCAGTTCTTC. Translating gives CASRTTGLNEQFF.

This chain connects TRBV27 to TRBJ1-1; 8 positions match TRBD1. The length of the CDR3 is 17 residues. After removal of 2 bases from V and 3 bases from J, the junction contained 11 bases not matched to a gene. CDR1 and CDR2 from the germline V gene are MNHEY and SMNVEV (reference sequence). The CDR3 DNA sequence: TGTGCCAGCAGTTTACCCTCGGACAGGGTTGGACACACTGAAGCTTTCTTT. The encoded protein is CASSLPSDRVGHTEAFF.

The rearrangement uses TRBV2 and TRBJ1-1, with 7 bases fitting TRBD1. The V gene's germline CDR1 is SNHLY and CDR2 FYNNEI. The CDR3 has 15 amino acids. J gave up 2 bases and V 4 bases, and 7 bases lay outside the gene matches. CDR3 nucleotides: TGTGCCAGCAGTGGTCAGGGGGGGAGAAACACTGAAGCTTTCTTT. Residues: CASSGQGGRNTEAFF.

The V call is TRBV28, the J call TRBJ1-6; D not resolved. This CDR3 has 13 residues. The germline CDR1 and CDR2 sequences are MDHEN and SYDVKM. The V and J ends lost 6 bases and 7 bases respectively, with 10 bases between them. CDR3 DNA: TGTGCCAGCAGCCGTATAACAAATTCACCCCTCCACTTT. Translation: CASSRITNSPLHF.

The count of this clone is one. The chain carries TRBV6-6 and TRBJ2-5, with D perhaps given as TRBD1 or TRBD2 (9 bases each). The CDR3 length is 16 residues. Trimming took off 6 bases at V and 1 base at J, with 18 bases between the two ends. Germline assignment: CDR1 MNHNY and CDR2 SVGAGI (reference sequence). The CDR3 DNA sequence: TGTGCCAGCAGACATAGCGGGGGACAGGGCCAAGAGACCCAGTACTTC. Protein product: CASRHSGGQGQETQYF.

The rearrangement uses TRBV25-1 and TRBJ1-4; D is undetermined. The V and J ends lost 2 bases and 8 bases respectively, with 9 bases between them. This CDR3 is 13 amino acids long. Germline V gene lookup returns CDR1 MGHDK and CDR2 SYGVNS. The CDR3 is CASSERGWEKLFF. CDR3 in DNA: TGTGCCAGCAGTGAAAGAGGTTGGGAAAAACTGTTTTTT.

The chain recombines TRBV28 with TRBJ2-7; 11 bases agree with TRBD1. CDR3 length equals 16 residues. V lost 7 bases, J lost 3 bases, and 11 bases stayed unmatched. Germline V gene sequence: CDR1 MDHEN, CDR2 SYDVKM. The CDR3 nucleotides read TGTGCCAGCAAACACCCCCGGACAGGGGGCGACTACGAGCAGTACTTC. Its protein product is CASKHPRTGGDYEQYF. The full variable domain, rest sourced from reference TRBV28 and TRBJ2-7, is DVKVTQSSRYLVKRTGEKVFLECVQDMDHENMFWYRQDPGLGLRLIYFSYDVKMKEKGDIPEGYSVSREKKERFSLILESASTNQTSMYLCASKHPRTGGDYEQYFGPGTRLTVT.

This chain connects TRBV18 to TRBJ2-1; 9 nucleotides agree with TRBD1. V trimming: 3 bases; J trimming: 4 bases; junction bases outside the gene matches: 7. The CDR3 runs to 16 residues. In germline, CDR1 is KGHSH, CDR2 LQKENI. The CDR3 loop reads CASSPFPGQGYNEQFF. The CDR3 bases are TGTGCCAGCTCACCCTTCCCGGGACAGGGTTACAATGAGCAGTTCTTC.

CDR3 sequence reads: CASSFVLAGEMGTGELFF. For the CDR3, the DNA is TGTGCCAGCAGCTTTGTGTTAGCGGGAGAGATGGGCACCGGGGAGCTGTTTTTT. The gene calls are TRBV5-8 and TRBJ2-2; TRBD2 aligns across 9 bases. The CDR3 is 18 amino acids. V dropped 2 bases and J dropped 4; count of bases not matched to a gene: 12. Germline values: CDR1 SGHTS, CDR2 YDEGEE.

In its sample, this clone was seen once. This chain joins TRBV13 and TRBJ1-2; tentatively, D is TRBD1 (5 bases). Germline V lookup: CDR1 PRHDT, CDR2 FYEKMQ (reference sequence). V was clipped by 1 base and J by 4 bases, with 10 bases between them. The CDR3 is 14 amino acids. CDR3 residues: CASSLVGAGYGYTF. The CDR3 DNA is TGTGCCAGCAGCTTAGTAGGGGCCGGCTATGGCTACACCTTC.

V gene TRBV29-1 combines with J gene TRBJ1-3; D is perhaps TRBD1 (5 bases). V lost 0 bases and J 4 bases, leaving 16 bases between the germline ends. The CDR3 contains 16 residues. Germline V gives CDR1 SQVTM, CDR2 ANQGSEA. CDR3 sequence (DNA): TGCAGCGTTGAAGACAGGACACTCCCCGCGGGAAACACCATATATTTT. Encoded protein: CSVEDRTLPAGNTIYF. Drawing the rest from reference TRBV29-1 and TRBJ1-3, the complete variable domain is SAVISQKPSRDICQRGTSLTIQCQVDSQVTMMFWYRQQPGQSLTLIATANQGSEATYESGFVIDKFPISRPNLTFSTLTVSNMSPEDSSIYLCSVEDRTLPAGNTIYFGEGSWLTVV.

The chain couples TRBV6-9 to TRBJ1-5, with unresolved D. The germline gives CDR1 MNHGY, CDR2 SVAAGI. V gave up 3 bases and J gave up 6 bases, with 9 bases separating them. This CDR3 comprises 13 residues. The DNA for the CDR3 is TGTGCCAGCAGTTACCCGGACGGTCAGCCCCAGCATTTT. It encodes CASSYPDGQPQHF.